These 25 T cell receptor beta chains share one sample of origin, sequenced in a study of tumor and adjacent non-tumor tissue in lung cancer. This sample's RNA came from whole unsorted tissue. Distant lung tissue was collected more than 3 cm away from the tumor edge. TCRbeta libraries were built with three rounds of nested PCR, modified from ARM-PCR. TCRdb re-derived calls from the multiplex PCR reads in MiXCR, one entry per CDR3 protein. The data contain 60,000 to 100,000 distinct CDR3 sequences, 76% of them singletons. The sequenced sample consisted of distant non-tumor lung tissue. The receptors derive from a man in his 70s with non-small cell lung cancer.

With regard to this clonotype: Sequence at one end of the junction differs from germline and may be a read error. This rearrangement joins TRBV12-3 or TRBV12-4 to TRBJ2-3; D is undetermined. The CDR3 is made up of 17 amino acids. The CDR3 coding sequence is TGTGCCTGCAGCTCCCCCATGGCGGTACAATTAACAGATAAGCAGTATTTT. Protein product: CACSSPMAVQLTDKQYF.

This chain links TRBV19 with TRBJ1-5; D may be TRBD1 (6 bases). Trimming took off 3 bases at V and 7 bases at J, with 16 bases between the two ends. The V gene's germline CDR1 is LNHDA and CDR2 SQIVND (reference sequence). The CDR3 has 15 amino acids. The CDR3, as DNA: TGTGCCAGTAGTATTCCCAGGGGTAAAGGGCAGCCCCAGCATTTT. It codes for CASSIPRGKGQPQHF.

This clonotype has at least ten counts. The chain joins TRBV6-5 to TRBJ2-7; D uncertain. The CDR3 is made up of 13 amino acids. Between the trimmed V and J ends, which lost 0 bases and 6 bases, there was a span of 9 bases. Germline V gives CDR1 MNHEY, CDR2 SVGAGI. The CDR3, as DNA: TGTGCCAGCAGTTACTCGAGGTTGGCCGAGCAGTACTTC. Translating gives CASSYSRLAEQYF.

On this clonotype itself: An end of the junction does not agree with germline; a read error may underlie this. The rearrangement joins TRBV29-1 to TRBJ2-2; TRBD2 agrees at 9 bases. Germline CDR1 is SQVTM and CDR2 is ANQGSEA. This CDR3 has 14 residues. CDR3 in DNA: TGTAGCGCATTAGGGACTAGCTTCAACGGGGAGCTGTTTTTT. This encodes CSALGTSFNGELFF.

CDR3 bases: TGTGCCAGCTGTAGGGAACTCCACAATGAGCAGTTCTTC. Protein sequence: CASCRELHNEQFF. The genes are TRBV12-3 or TRBV12-4 and TRBJ2-1, with D unclear. V lost 8 bases to trimming and J lost 5 bases, with 13 bases between them. The CDR3 has 13 amino acids.

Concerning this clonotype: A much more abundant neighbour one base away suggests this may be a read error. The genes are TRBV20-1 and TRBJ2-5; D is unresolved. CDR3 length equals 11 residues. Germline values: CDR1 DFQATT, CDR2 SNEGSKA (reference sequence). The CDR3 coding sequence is TGCAGTGCTAGAGGCACGGAGACCCAGTGCTTC. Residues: CSARGTETQCF.

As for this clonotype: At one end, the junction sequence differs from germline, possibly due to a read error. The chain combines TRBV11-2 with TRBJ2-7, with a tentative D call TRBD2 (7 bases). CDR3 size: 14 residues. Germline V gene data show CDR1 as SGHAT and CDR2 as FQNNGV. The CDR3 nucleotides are TGTGCCAGCAGCCGAAGGGGGGGAACCTACGAGCACCACTTC. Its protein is CASSRRGGTYEHHF.

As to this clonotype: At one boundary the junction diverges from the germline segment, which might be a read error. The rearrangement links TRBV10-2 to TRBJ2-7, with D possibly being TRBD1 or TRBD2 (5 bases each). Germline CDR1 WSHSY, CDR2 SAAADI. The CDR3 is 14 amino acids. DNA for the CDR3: TGCGCCAGCAGGCAAGCCGTGACTCGGGACGAGCAATACTTC. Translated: CASRQAVTRDEQYF.

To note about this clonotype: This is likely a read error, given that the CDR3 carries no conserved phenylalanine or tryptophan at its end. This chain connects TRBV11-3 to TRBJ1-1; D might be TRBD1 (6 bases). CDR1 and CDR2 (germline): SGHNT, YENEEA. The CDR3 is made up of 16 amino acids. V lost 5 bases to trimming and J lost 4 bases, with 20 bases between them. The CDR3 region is CASSLRDITLSTEAFS. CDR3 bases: TGTGCCAGCAGCCTCCGGGACATAACCCTGAGCACTGAAGCTTTCTCT.

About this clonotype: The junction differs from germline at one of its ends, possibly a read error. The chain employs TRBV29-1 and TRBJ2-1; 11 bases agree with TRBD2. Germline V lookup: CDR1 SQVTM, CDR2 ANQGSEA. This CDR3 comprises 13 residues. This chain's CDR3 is CSAVLAGGNEHFF. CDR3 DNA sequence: TGCAGCGCTGTTCTAGCGGGGGGAAATGAGCACTTCTTC.

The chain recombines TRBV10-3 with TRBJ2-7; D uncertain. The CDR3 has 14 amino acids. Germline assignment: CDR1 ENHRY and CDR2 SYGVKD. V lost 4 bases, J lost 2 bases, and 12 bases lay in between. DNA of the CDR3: TGTGCCATCAGTGGTGCAGTGAGCCCCTACGAGCAGTACTTC. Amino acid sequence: CAISGAVSPYEQYF.

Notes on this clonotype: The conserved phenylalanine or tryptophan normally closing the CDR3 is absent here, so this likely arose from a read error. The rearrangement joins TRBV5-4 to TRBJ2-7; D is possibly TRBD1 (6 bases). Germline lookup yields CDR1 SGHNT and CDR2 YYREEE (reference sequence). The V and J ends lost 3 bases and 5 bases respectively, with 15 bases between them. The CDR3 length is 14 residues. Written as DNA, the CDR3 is TGTGCCAGCAGCTCCGGGACATGGCTTCACGAGCAGTACCTC. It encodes CASSSGTWLHEQYL.

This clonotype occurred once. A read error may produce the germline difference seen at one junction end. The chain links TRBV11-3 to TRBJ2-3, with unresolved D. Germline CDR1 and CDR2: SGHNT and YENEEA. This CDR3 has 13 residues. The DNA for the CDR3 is TGTGTCAGCAGCTTAGGCCCCACAGATACGCAATATTTT. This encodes CVSSLGPTDTQYF.

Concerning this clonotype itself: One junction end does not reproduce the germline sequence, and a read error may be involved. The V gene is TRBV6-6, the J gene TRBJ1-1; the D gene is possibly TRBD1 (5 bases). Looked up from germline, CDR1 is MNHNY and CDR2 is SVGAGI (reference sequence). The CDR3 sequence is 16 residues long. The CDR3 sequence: CASSYSPGQGDTVAFF. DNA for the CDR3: TGTGCCAGCAGTTACTCACCGGGGCAGGGAGACACTGTAGCTTTCTTT.

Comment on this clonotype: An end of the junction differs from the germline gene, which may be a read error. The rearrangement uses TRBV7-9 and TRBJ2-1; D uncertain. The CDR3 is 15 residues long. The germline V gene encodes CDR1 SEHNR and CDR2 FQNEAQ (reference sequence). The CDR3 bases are TGTGCCAGCAGCCCCTCCGGGTGCGGAAGCAATGAGCAGCTCTTC. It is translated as CASSPSGCGSNEQLF.

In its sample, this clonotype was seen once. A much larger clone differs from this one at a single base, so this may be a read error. CDR3 sequence reads: CASTYLGAGYGYTF. In DNA form, the CDR3 reads TGTGCTAGCACTTACCTGGGGGCGGGCTATGGCTACACCTTC. This rearrangement joins TRBV6-5 to TRBJ1-2, with D possibly matching TRBD1 (6 bases). Germline values: CDR1 MNHEY, CDR2 SVGAGI. This CDR3 is 14 amino acids long.

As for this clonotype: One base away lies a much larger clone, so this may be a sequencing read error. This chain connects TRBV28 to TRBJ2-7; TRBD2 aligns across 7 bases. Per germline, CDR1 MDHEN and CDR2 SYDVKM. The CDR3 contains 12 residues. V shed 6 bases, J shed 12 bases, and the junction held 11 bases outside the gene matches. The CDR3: CASSPTSDDSYF. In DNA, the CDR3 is TGTGCCAGCAGCCCCACTAGCGACGATTCGTACTTC.

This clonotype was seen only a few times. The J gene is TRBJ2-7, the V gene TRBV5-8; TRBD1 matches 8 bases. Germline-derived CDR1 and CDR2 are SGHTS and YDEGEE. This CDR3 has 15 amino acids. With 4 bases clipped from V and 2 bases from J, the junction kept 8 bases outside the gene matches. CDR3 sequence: CASSLTGTGTYEQYF. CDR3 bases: TGTGCCAGCAGCCTTACCGGGACAGGTACCTACGAGCAGTACTTC.

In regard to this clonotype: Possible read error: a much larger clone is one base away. The CDR3 region has the DNA TGTGCCAGCTGGCTAGGACAGCCCCAGCATTTT. It yields the protein CASWLGQPQHF. The rearrangement uses TRBV6-6 and TRBJ1-5, with D hard to call. The V end was cut by 8 bases, the J end by 7 bases, with 9 bases between. Germline loops: CDR1 MNHNY, CDR2 SVGAGI (reference sequence). The CDR3 has 11 amino acids.

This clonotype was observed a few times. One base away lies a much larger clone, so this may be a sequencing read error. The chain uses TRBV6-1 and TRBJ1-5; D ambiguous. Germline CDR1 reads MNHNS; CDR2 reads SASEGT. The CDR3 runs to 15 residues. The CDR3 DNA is TGTGCCAGCAGTGCCCAAAGCGATAGCAATCAGTCCCAGCATTTT. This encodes CASSAQSDSNQSQHF.

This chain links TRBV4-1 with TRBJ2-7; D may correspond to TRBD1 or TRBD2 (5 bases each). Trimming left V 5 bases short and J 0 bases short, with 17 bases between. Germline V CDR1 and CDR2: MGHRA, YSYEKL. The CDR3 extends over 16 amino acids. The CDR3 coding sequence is TGCGCCAGCAGCGGCCCGAGGGGCGTTGGCTCCTACGAGCAGTACTTC. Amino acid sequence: CASSGPRGVGSYEQYF.

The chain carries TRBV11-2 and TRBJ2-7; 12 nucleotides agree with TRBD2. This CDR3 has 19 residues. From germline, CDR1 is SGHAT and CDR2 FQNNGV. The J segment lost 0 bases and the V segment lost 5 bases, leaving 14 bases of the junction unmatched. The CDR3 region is CASSTPTSGGPFDSYEQYF. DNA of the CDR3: TGTGCCAGCAGCACCCCCACTAGCGGGGGGCCCTTTGACTCCTACGAGCAGTACTTC.

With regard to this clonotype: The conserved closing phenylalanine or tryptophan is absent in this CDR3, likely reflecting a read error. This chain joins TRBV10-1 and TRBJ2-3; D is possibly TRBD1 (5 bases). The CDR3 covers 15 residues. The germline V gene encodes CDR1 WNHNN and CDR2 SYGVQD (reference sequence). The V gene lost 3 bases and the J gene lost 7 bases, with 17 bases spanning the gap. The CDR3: CASSDGAAAAYTQYL. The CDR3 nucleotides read TGCGCCAGCAGTGATGGGGCGGCTGCCGCATATACGCAGTATTTA.

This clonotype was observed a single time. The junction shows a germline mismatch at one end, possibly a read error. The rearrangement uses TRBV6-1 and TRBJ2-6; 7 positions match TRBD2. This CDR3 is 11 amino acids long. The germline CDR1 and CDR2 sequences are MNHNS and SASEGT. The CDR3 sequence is CASGAGLSWSF. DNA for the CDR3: TGTGCCAGCGGAGCGGGGCTCAGTTGGTCTTTC.

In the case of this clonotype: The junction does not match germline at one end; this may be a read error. CDR3 region: CTSIPITSGMLGKLFF. The CDR3 DNA sequence: TGCACCAGCATCCCTATAACTAGCGGGATGCTGGGGAAGCTGTTTTTT. The chain recombines TRBV4-3 with TRBJ2-2; 10 bases are a match to TRBD2. The CDR3 consists of 16 residues. Germline V lookup: CDR1 LGHNA, CDR2 YSLEER.